This T cell receptor (beta chain) emerged from a study of blood T cell repertoires in COVID-19. Background on the study: Acute and convalescent COVID-19 samples came from the United States, Italy and Spain.

Study processing details: Amplification of reference gene primers provided the estimated nucleated cell counts. This table comes from immunoSEQ multiplex PCR, and its TCRdb copy is limited to in-frame clones, with some not included. The DNA was the basis for D and trimming; V, J and clone size are from that table. The table records over 100,000 clones, over 80% of them present only once. This receptor was taken from a middle-aged man with active COVID-19. The sample comprised peripheral blood.

The CDR3 coding sequence is TGTGCCAGTAGCGACATAGCGGGGGCCAATTACAATGAGCAGTTCTTC. This translates into CASSDIAGANYNEQFF. The gene calls are TRBV19 and TRBJ2-1; TRBD2 aligns across 9 bases. Germline V gene data show CDR1 as LNHDA and CDR2 as SQIVND (reference sequence). The CDR3 has 16 residues. Trimming cost V 6 bases and J 4 bases; bases outside gene matches: 10.